This TCR beta chain was retrieved from a study of T cells in Graves' hyperthyroidism and ophthalmopathy. Findings of the study overall: It was a median approximately 6 months before onset that the model predicted ophthalmopathy.

The V gene's germline CDR1 is MDHEN and CDR2 SYDVKM. The CDR3 covers 15 residues. V shed 5 bases, J shed 5 bases, and the junction held 8 bases outside the gene matches. This clonotype was counted a single time. Its specificity is not known. RNA transcripts yielded amplified TCR beta CDR3 regions. First-round RT-PCR with HTBI primers amplified the TCR CDR3 region. A single record per CDR3 protein comes from TCRdb applying MiXCR to the multiplex PCR reads. Altogether some 370,000 distinct CDR3 sequences are present, 17% being singletons, with the ten largest covering 30% to 40%. The origin of this receptor is a woman aged 30 to 39 with Graves' hyperthyroidism that later progressed to Graves' ophthalmopathy. Material for sequencing was blood. The chain combines TRBV28 with TRBJ2-7, with 11 positions matching TRBD2. This chain's CDR3 is CASSPLAGGGHEQYF. CDR3 in DNA: TGTGCCAGCAGTCCCCTAGCGGGAGGCGGCCACGAGCAGTACTTC.